The clone carrying this T cell receptor beta chain has at least ten counts. These data originate in a study of T cell repertoires in cytomegalovirus infection. Each CDR3 protein is one row after TCRdb ran MiXCR on the reads. The data contain fewer than 550,000 distinct CDR3 sequences, 15% to 20% of them singletons. The sequenced material came from CD8+ T cells from PBMCs. The receptor was derived from a human donor in good health (CMV status not recorded). Some clones in this sample may be carry-over from other donors' samples.

The CDR3 here is CASSPQGTYGNQPQHF. The CDR3 nucleotides are TGTGCCAGCAGTCCACAGGGGACCTATGGCAATCAGCCCCAGCATTTT. V usage is TRBV12-3 or TRBV12-4 and J usage is TRBJ1-5, with 7 nucleotides matching TRBD1. The CDR3 has 16 residues. The J segment lost 2 bases and the V segment lost 5 bases, leaving 9 bases of the junction unmatched.